The 10 T cell receptor beta chains in this list originate from one sample, sequenced in a study of cytomegalovirus exposure and HLA in healthy donors. It was with 60 Vbeta and 13 Jbeta primers that the PCR ran. Clones were read by immunoSEQ multiplex PCR, and TCRdb kept only the in-frame ones, dropping some. The table shows more than 95,000 clones, with roughly 76% occurring only once. The sample was PBMCs. The receptors originated from a woman aged 55-75 years in good health and CMV-seropositive.

This clone turned up a few times. CDR3 sequence (DNA): TGTGCCAGCAGCCCGACCCTCGGCGGTGGCACAGATACGCAGTATTTT. It yields the protein CASSPTLGGGTDTQYF. The genes are TRBV7-2 and TRBJ2-3; no clear D. The CDR3 consists of 16 residues. Germline CDR1 is SGHTA and CDR2 is FQGNSA. V was shortened by 5 bases and J by 1 base, with 16 bases between the two germline ends.

This chain connects TRBV12-5 to TRBJ1-4; TRBD1 matches 11 bases. Germline V gene lookup returns CDR1 LGHNT and CDR2 FRNRAP. This CDR3 is built from 14 residues. The junction had 2 bases not matched to a gene; V was cut back by 6 bases and J by 5 bases. The CDR3 loop is CASGGTGGNEKLFF. CDR3 nucleotides: TGTGCTAGTGGGGGGACAGGGGGGAATGAAAAACTGTTTTTT.

This clone was seen only a few times. The rearrangement uses TRBV19 and TRBJ2-5; the match to TRBD2 covers 9 bases. CDR1 is LNHDA, CDR2 SQIVND, per germline (reference sequence). The CDR3 has 16 residues. V lost 4 bases, J lost 3 bases, and 9 bases stayed unmatched. In DNA, the CDR3 is TGTGCCAGTAGTAGCGGGGCGGGAGGGCCCGAAGAGACCCAGTACTTC. Residues: CASSSGAGGPEETQYF.

This clone was observed a few times. The rearrangement links TRBV4-3 to TRBJ2-2; TRBD1 aligns across 7 bases. CDR3 length equals 14 residues. V trimming: 0 bases; J trimming: 8 bases; junction bases outside the gene matches: 3. Germline V gene sequence: CDR1 LGHNA, CDR2 YSLEER. For the CDR3, the DNA is TGCGCCAGCAGCCAAGAATCAGGGGGTGGGGAGCTGTTTTTT. Protein product: CASSQESGGGELFF.

The gene calls are TRBV10-3 and TRBJ2-7, with TRBD2 matching over 8 bases. The trim removed 0 bases at V and 4 bases at J, leaving 5 bases unmatched. The CDR3 has 15 amino acids. Per the germline V gene, CDR1 is ENHRY and CDR2 is SYGVKD. CDR3 in DNA: TGTGCCATCAGTGAGTCACGCGGGGGGAAGTACGAGCAGTACTTC. It translates to CAISESRGGKYEQYF.

The V and J genes are TRBV4-2 and TRBJ2-7; 7 nucleotides align to TRBD1. Per the germline V gene, CDR1 is LGHNA and CDR2 is YNFKEQ. Trimming at V came to 1 base and at J to 6 bases, leaving 6 bases not matched to a gene. The CDR3 runs 14 residues. CDR3 nucleotide sequence: TGTGCCAGCAGCCAAGGACCACAGGGGCGCGAGCAGTACTTC. This translates into CASSQGPQGREQYF.

This chain joins TRBV13 and TRBJ2-3; D possibly corresponds to TRBD2 (5 bases). CDR3 length equals 14 residues. V was cut by 0 bases and J by 3 bases, with 7 bases left in between. Germline CDR1 is PRHDT and CDR2 is FYEKMQ (reference sequence). Here the CDR3 reads CASSLGRGTDTQYF. The CDR3 DNA sequence: TGTGCCAGCAGCTTAGGTAGAGGGACAGATACGCAGTATTTT.

The gene calls are TRBV4-3 and TRBJ2-7; D is uncertain. The CDR3 consists of 15 residues. Germline-derived CDR1 and CDR2 are LGHNA and YSLEER. V was shortened by 5 bases and J by 3 bases, with 17 bases between the two germline ends. CDR3: CASSVSDVRGYEQYF. The CDR3 DNA reads TGCGCCAGCAGCGTATCAGATGTCCGCGGCTACGAGCAGTACTTC.

The chain joins TRBV29-1 to TRBJ1-4, with 7 positions matching TRBD1. Germline V gene sequence: CDR1 SQVTM, CDR2 ANQGSEA. The CDR3 is 13 residues long. The junction had 8 bases not matched to a gene; V was cut back by 6 bases and J by 7 bases. The CDR3 spells CSVIQGNSEKLFF. As DNA, the CDR3 is TGCAGCGTCATACAGGGGAACAGTGAAAAACTGTTTTTT.

The chain carries TRBV7-9 and TRBJ2-5; unclear D gene. Germline values: CDR1 SEHNR, CDR2 FQNEAQ (reference sequence). V lost 4 bases and J 5 bases, leaving 8 bases between the germline ends. CDR3 length: 12 residues. The CDR3: CASSSNRETQYF. The CDR3 region has the DNA TGTGCCAGCAGCTCCAATCGGGAGACCCAGTACTTC.